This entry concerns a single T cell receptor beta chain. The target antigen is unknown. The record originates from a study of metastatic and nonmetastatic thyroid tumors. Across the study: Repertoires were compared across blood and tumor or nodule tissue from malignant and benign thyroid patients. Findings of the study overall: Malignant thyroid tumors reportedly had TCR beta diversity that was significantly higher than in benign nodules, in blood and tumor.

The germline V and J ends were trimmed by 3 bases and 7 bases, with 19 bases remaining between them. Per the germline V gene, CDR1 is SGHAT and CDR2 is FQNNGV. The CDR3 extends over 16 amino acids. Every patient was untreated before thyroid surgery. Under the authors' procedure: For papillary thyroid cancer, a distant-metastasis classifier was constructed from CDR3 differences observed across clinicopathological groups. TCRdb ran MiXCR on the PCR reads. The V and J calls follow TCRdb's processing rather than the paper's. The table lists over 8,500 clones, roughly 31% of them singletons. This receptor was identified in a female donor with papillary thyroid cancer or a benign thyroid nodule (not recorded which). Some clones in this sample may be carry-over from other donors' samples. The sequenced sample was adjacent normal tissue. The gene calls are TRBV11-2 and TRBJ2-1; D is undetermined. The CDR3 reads CASSFPKREMLNEQFF. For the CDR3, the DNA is TGTGCCAGCAGCTTCCCCAAGCGCGAGATGCTAAATGAGCAGTTCTTC.